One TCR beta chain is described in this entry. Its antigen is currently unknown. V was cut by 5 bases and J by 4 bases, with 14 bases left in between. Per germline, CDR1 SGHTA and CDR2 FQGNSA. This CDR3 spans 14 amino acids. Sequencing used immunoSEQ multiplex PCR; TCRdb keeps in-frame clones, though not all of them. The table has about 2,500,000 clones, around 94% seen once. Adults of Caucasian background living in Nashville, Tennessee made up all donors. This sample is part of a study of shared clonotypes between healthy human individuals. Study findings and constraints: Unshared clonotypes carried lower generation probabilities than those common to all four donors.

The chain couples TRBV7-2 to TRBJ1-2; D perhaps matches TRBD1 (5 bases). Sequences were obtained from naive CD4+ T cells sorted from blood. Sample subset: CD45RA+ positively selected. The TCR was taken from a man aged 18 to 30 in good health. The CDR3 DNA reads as TGTGCCAGCAGCAGCTCGGGACGGGGCTATGGCTACACCTTC. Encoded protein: CASSSSGRGYGYTF. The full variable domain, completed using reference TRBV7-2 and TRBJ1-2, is GAGVSQSPSNKVTEKGKDVELRCDPISGHTALYWYRQSLGQGLEFLIYFQGNSAPDKSGLPSDRFSAERTGGSVSTLTIQRTQQEDSAVYLCASSSSGRGYGYTFGSGTRLTVV.